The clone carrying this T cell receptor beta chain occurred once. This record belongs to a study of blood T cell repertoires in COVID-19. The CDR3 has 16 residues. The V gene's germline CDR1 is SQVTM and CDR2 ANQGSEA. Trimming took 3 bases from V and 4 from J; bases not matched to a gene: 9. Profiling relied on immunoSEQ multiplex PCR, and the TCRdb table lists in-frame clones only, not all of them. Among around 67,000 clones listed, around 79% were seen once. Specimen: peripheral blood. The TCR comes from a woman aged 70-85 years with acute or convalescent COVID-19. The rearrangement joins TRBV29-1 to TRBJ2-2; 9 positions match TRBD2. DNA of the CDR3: TGCAGCGTTGACAGCGGGGGGCCCTTGGGCACCGGGGAGCTGTTTTTT. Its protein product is CSVDSGGPLGTGELFF.